This is a list of T cell receptor beta chains from one sample in a study of PD-1 blockade in classical Hodgkin lymphoma. Profiled with immunoSEQ multiplex PCR; TCRdb holds only in-frame clones, not every one. The table has about 97,000 clones, over 80% seen once. Sequences were derived from peripheral blood mononuclear cells (PBMCs), sampled at baseline. Receptor source: a human donor with classical Hodgkin lymphoma. Each CDR3 is given with its conserved first and last residue. D genes are given only for firm matches. Some rows mark clone size as missing; the rest say once, few, many or name a class of expanded clone.

TRBV23-1	15	TRBJ2-7	TRBD2	.	TGCGCCAGCAGTCCCGGGACTATTAGCTCCTACGAGCAGTACTTC	CASSPGTISSYEQYF
TRBV29-1	14	TRBJ2-5	.	.	TGCAGCGCCTCGGCCAAGCAGGGCCGGGAGACCCAGTACTTC	CSASAKQGRETQYF
TRBV7-3	14	TRBJ2-2	TRBD2	few	TGTGCCAGCAGTCGGGGGGCGAACACCGGGGAGCTGTTTTTT	CASSRGANTGELFF
TRBV10-3	16	TRBJ2-2	TRBD2	once	TGTGCCATCAGTGACCCGGGACTAGCTAACACCGGGGAGCTGTTTTTT	CAISDPGLANTGELFF
TRBV5-1	13	TRBJ2-2	TRBD1	few	TGCGCCAGCAGCTCGACAGGGGTCGGGGAGCTGTTTTTT	CASSSTGVGELFF
TRBV5-1	14	TRBJ2-1	.	.	TGCGCCAGCAGCTCCGAGGGGGTAGGCGATGAGCAGTTCTTC	CASSSEGVGDEQFF
TRBV9	14	TRBJ2-7	.	.	TGTGCCAGCAGCGTAGATTCCGGGATCGGGGAGCAGTACTTC	CASSVDSGIGEQYF
TRBV5-1	13	TRBJ1-2	TRBD1	.	TGCGCCAGCAGCACCGGACAGGATTGGGGCTACACCTTC	CASSTGQDWGYTF
TRBV29-1	15	TRBJ2-5	TRBD2	.	TGCAGCGTTGATGGGGAGCGGGGGTGGGGAGAGACCCAGTACTTC	CSVDGERGWGETQYF
TRBV7-2	13	TRBJ2-7	.	few	TGTGCCAGCAGCTTCAACGGGAAAAACGAGCAGTACTTC	CASSFNGKNEQYF
TRBV5-1	13	TRBJ2-1	.	.	TGCGCCAGCAGCGTGGGACTCAACAATGAGCAGTTCTTC	CASSVGLNNEQFF
TRBV6-5	15	TRBJ2-6	.	.	TGTGCCAGCAGTACCCCGAGGAGGGGGGCCAACGTCCTGACTTTC	CASSTPRRGANVLTF
TRBV19	12	TRBJ1-2	.	.	TGTGCCAGTAGTCTGTACGGGGGAGGCTACACCTTC	CASSLYGGGYTF
TRBV6-1	10	TRBJ2-7	.	.	TGTGCCAGCAGGGGAGCCGAGCAGTACTTC	CASRGAEQYF
TRBV2	15	TRBJ2-7	TRBD1	.	TGTGCCAGCAGCGAGACCGGGACAGCGGCCTACGAGCAGTACTTC	CASSETGTAAYEQYF
TRBV19	11	TRBJ1-1	.	once	TGTGCCAGTAGCGGGGACACTGAAGCTTTCTTT	CASSGDTEAFF
TRBV5-1	19	TRBJ2-5	TRBD2	.	TGCGCCAGCAGCTTCTTTAGGCGGGGGACTAGCGGGAGCCAAGAGACCCAGTACTTC	CASSFFRRGTSGSQETQYF
TRBV18	15	TRBJ2-2	TRBD1	.	TGTGCCAGCTCACCGGGACAGGGGGCAATCGGGGAGCTGTTTTTT	CASSPGQGAIGELFF
TRBV27	17	TRBJ2-5	TRBD2	.	TGTGCCAGCAAACTCGGACTAGCGGGAGGGTACCAAGAGACCCAGTACTTC	CASKLGLAGGYQETQYF
TRBV28	15	TRBJ2-5	.	.	TGTGCCAGCAGTCACCTAGGTGGCGGAGAAGAGACCCAGTACTTC	CASSHLGGGEETQYF
TRBV5-6	17	TRBJ1-2	.	few	TGTGCCAGCAGCTTGGCCCAGGCAGGCCGTCGTAACTATGGCTACACCTTC	CASSLAQAGRRNYGYTF
TRBV2	15	TRBJ1-3	.	.	TGTGCCAGCAGTGAGTTAAGGGTCTCTGGAAACACCATATATTTT	CASSELRVSGNTIYF
TRBV6-5	15	TRBJ2-3	.	.	TGTGCCAGCAGTTACTCTGGGAGTTCGTCAGATACGCAGTATTTT	CASSYSGSSSDTQYF
TRBV2	14	TRBJ2-2	.	.	TGTGCCAGCAGTTCACAGGGTATCACCGGGGAGCTGTTTTTT	CASSSQGITGELFF
TRBV19	18	TRBJ2-1	TRBD2	.	TGTGCCAGTAGTGGCGGGACTAGCGGGAGGCAACCCTACAATGAGCAGTTCTTC	CASSGGTSGRQPYNEQFF
TRBV11-2	14	TRBJ2-7	TRBD2	.	TGTGCCAGCAGATCACTAAGGGCCCAGACTAGCCAGTACTTC	CASRSLRAQTSQYF
TRBV7-6	15	TRBJ1-1	.	.	TGTGCCAGCAGCTTGACGGACAGCCAGAACACTGAAGCTTTCTTT	CASSLTDSQNTEAFF
TRBV6-7	14	TRBJ2-3	TRBD1	.	TGTGCCAGCCCCGGGACAGGGGACACAGATACGCAGTATTTT	CASPGTGDTDTQYF
TRBV5-8	15	TRBJ1-4	.	.	TGTGCCAGCAGCCCGTGGGAGGCCACGAATGAAAAACTGTTTTTT	CASSPWEATNEKLFF
TRBV6-6	13	TRBJ2-7	.	.	TGTGCCAGCAGCCGGGACGGCTCCTACGAGCAGTACTTC	CASSRDGSYEQYF
TRBV11-2	15	TRBJ1-3	TRBD1	.	TGTGCCAGCAGCCCCCGACAGGGATCTGGAAACACCATATATTTT	CASSPRQGSGNTIYF
TRBV5-5	15	TRBJ1-4	TRBD1	.	TGTGCCAGCAGCTTGGAGACAGGGCCCTGGGAAAAACTGTTTTTT	CASSLETGPWEKLFF
TRBV7-6	15	TRBJ2-7	.	.	TGTGCCAGCAGCTTAGTCGGTGGGGGCGTCTACGAGCAGTACTTC	CASSLVGGGVYEQYF
TRBV4-1	15	TRBJ2-5	.	.	TGCGCCAGCAGCCAAGTGGGCGGGTGGCGAGAGACCCAGTACTTC	CASSQVGGWRETQYF
TRBV30	13	TRBJ2-7	TRBD1	.	TGTGCCTGGAACAGGGGCACCAGCTACGAGCAGTACTTC	CAWNRGTSYEQYF
TRBV5-1	15	TRBJ2-5	.	once	TGCGCCAGCAGCTTGTCAGGGACTTACCAAGAGACCCAGTACTTC	CASSLSGTYQETQYF
TRBV11-1	16	TRBJ2-2	TRBD2	few	TGTGCCAGCAGCTCCGGGGGGAGGGTAGACACCGGGGAGCTGTTTTTT	CASSSGGRVDTGELFF
TRBV5-1	16	TRBJ2-1	TRBD2	.	TGCGCCAGCAGCAGGGAACTAGCGTACTCCTACAATGAGCAGTTCTTC	CASSRELAYSYNEQFF
TRBV19	11	TRBJ2-5	TRBD1	.	TGTGCCACCAGGGGGTTAGAGACCCAGTACTTC	CATRGLETQYF
TRBV7-2	14	TRBJ2-7	.	once	TGTGCCAGCAGCTTTAGGTACCATTCCTACGAGCAGTACTTC	CASSFRYHSYEQYF
TRBV7-2	17	TRBJ2-7	.	.	TGTGCCAGCAGCTTAGCTATTCAATGGGAGGGGGGATACGAGCAGTACTTC	CASSLAIQWEGGYEQYF
TRBV30	13	TRBJ1-1	.	few	TGTGCCTGGAGTGGCCAGGTGAACACTGAAGCTTTCTTT	CAWSGQVNTEAFF
TRBV9	16	TRBJ2-7	.	.	TGTGCCAGCAGCGCAAATCCCAGTGAGAGCTCCTACGAGCAGTACTTC	CASSANPSESSYEQYF
TRBV10-2	14	TRBJ2-5	.	.	TGCGCCAGCAGGGAGCTAGCATTCGAAGAGACCCAGTACTTC	CASRELAFEETQYF
TRBV11-2	14	TRBJ2-7	.	.	TGTGCCAGCAGCTTAGGTTTCGGAAACTACGAGCAGTACTTC	CASSLGFGNYEQYF